These T cell receptor beta chains were read from a single sample in a study of blood T cell repertoires in COVID-19. Produced via immunoSEQ multiplex PCR; TCRdb's table is partial and in-frame only. This table holds about 140,000 clones, roughly 84% found once. Sequenced input: peripheral blood. The receptors here all came from a man between 25 and 39 years old with COVID-19, enrolled during active disease. Both conserved end residues are part of each CDR3. The D gene is left open where the match is weak. Clone size is shown for a subset of rows, as once, few, many or a class of expanded clone.

>14|-|-|TRBJ1-4|TRBV29-1
CSVEREPGDEKLFF
TGCAGCGTTGAAAGGGAACCAGGGGATGAAAAACTGTTTTTT
>14|few|-|TRBJ1-2|TRBV9
CASSLSQSDYGYTF
TGTGCCAGCAGCCTTAGCCAGTCCGACTATGGCTACACCTTC
>16|-|TRBD2|TRBJ2-7|TRBV7-6
CASSLGLAGSSYEQYF
TGTGCCAGCAGCTTGGGACTAGCGGGAAGCTCCTACGAGCAGTACTTC
>15|once|TRBD2|TRBJ2-5|TRBV29-1
CSVGLAGGPSETQYF
TGCAGCGTTGGGCTAGCGGGAGGGCCCTCGGAGACCCAGTACTTC
>16|-|-|TRBJ2-7|TRBV28
CASSPGFKGRSYEQYF
TGTGCCAGCAGCCCCGGTTTTAAGGGGCGATCCTACGAGCAGTACTTC
>13|-|-|TRBJ1-2|TRBV2
CASSAAASYGYTF
TGTGCCAGCAGTGCGGCGGCCAGTTATGGCTACACCTTC
>11|-|-|TRBJ2-7|TRBV3-1/TRBV3-2
CASSQLLEQYF
TGTGCCAGCAGCCAACTCCTCGAGCAGTACTTC
>13|-|-|TRBJ2-7|TRBV27
CASSFGQADEQYF
TGTGCCAGCAGTTTCGGTCAGGCCGACGAGCAGTACTTC
>15|-|-|TRBJ1-1|TRBV15
CATSRGGTLNTEAFF
TGTGCCACCAGCAGAGGCGGAACTTTAAACACTGAAGCTTTCTTT
>15|-|TRBD1|TRBJ2-5|TRBV19
CASSSRQGRRETQYF
TGTGCCAGTAGTTCGCGACAGGGACGGAGAGAGACCCAGTACTTC
>15|-|-|TRBJ1-4|TRBV3-1/TRBV3-2
CASSQRMGRGEKLFF
TGTGCCAGCAGCCAAAGAATGGGGAGGGGTGAAAAACTGTTTTTT
>13|once|TRBD1|TRBJ1-4|TRBV28
CATVGQGVEKLFF
TGTGCCACGGTTGGACAGGGGGTTGAAAAACTGTTTTTT
>14|-|-|TRBJ2-2|TRBV28
CASRGTLGTGELFF
TGTGCCAGCCGCGGGACCCTCGGCACCGGGGAGCTGTTTTTT
>14|-|TRBD1|TRBJ1-1|TRBV10-3
CAIRDRERNTEAFF
TGTGCCATCAGGGACAGGGAGCGGAACACTGAAGCTTTCTTT
>13|-|-|TRBJ1-5|TRBV6-2/TRBV6-3
CASSDPPAGGKHF
TGTGCCAGCAGCGACCCACCCGCCGGAGGGAAGCATTTT
>13|-|-|TRBJ2-3|TRBV24-1
CATSAGITDTQYF
TGTGCCACCAGTGCAGGCATCACAGATACGCAGTATTTT
>14|-|-|TRBJ1-1|TRBV10-1
CASSDEGVGTEAFF
TGCGCCAGCAGTGACGAGGGGGTCGGCACTGAAGCTTTCTTT
>15|-|-|TRBJ1-4|TRBV2
CASSEYGQPNEKLFF
TGTGCCAGCAGTGAATATGGACAGCCTAATGAAAAACTGTTTTTT
>15|-|-|TRBJ2-3|TRBV7-9
CASSLDKTSTDTQYF
TGTGCCAGCAGCCTCGACAAGACAAGCACAGATACGCAGTATTTT
>13|few|TRBD1|TRBJ1-6|TRBV19
CATETGGGSPLHF
TGTGCCACCGAGACAGGGGGAGGATCACCCCTCCACTTT
>13|-|-|TRBJ2-6|TRBV19
CASSWSGANVLTF
TGTGCCAGTAGTTGGAGTGGGGCCAACGTCCTGACTTTC
>15|-|-|TRBJ2-2|TRBV30
CAWRRGGSVVGELFF
TGTGCCTGGAGAAGAGGGGGTAGCGTCGTCGGGGAGCTGTTTTTT
>13|-|-|TRBJ1-1|TRBV19
CASSIVVNTEAFF
TGTGCCAGTAGTATAGTAGTGAACACTGAAGCTTTCTTT
>15|-|TRBD2|TRBJ2-1|TRBV10-3
CAISGGTSAHNEQFF
TGTGCCATCAGTGGAGGGACTAGCGCACACAATGAGCAGTTCTTC
>15|-|-|TRBJ2-5|TRBV4-1
CASSQGETSQETQYF
TGCGCCAGCAGCCAAGGGGAGACATCTCAAGAGACCCAGTACTTC
>12|-|-|TRBJ2-5|TRBV6-2/TRBV6-3
CASSYSVRTQYF
TGTGCCAGCAGTTATTCAGTCCGGACCCAGTACTTC
>17|-|-|TRBJ1-4|TRBV5-5
CASSLLPERQVKEKLFF
TGTGCCAGCAGCTTGCTTCCCGAGAGACAGGTTAAGGAAAAACTGTTTTTT
>11|-|-|TRBJ2-7|TRBV19
CASSRGYEQYF
TGTGCCAGTAGTAGAGGGTACGAGCAGTACTTC
>14|-|-|TRBJ2-7|TRBV19
CASSMVGLSYEQYF
TGTGCCAGTAGTATGGTCGGACTCTCCTACGAGCAGTACTTC
>14|-|-|TRBJ1-6|TRBV2
CASRDSPGSSPLHF
TGTGCCAGCAGAGATAGCCCCGGTAGTTCACCCCTCCACTTT
>18|-|TRBD1|TRBJ1-1|TRBV30
CAWSALTGDLRGLTEAFF
TGTGCCTGGAGTGCCCTCACAGGGGACCTTCGCGGATTAACTGAAGCTTTCTTT
>16|-|TRBD1|TRBJ2-7|TRBV25-1
CASTFSRTGGSNEQYF
TGTGCCAGCACCTTTTCGAGGACAGGGGGGTCCAACGAGCAGTACTTC
>19|-|TRBD2|TRBJ2-2|TRBV5-3
CARSSQERGLAGGYGELFF
TGTGCCAGAAGCTCACAAGAAAGGGGACTAGCTGGAGGGTACGGGGAGCTGTTTTTT
>13|-|-|TRBJ1-2|TRBV10-3
CAVAYRRNYGYTF
TGTGCCGTCGCGTACAGGAGAAACTATGGCTACACCTTC
>16|-|-|TRBJ2-7|TRBV18
CASSPPDRPTPYEQYF
TGTGCCAGCTCACCACCCGACAGGCCGACCCCCTACGAGCAGTACTTC
>15|-|-|TRBJ1-2|TRBV6-2/TRBV6-3
CASSYSILRRYGYTF
TGTGCCAGCAGTTACTCGATACTACGACGATATGGCTACACCTTC
>15|-|TRBD2|TRBJ2-2|TRBV7-3
CASSPPGLTTGELFF
TGTGCCAGCAGCCCTCCGGGACTAACCACCGGGGAGCTGTTTTTT
>16|once|TRBD1|TRBJ1-2|TRBV5-8
CASSLTGQGRNYGYTF
TGTGCCAGCAGCTTGACCGGACAGGGGAGGAACTATGGCTACACCTTC
>15|-|TRBD1|TRBJ1-1|TRBV6-6
CASRKGQTMNTEAFF
TGTGCCAGCAGGAAGGGACAGACTATGAACACTGAAGCTTTCTTT
>13|once|TRBD2|TRBJ2-3|TRBV11-2
CASSFRSGSGMYF
TGTGCCAGCAGCTTCCGGAGCGGGAGTGGGATGTATTTT
>12|-|-|TRBJ1-1|TRBV13
CASSLTGGEAFF
TGTGCCAGCAGCTTGACGGGAGGTGAAGCTTTCTTT
>15|-|-|TRBJ2-5|TRBV6-1
CASSEVGSGTETQYF
TGTGCCAGCAGTGAAGTAGGGTCCGGGACTGAGACCCAGTACTTC
>15|-|-|TRBJ2-5|TRBV7-2
CASSLALQGRETQYF
TGTGCCAGCAGCTTAGCCCTACAGGGGAGGGAGACCCAGTACTTC
>13|few|-|TRBJ2-7|TRBV6-5
CASRISGSGEQYF
TGTGCCAGCAGAATTAGCGGCTCGGGGGAGCAGTACTTC
>15|once|-|TRBJ2-7|TRBV28
CASTQGGIGSYEQYF
TGTGCCAGCACCCAGGGTGGGATAGGGTCCTACGAGCAGTACTTC
>14|-|TRBD1|TRBJ2-7|TRBV3-1/TRBV3-2
CASSHGAGGDEQYF
TGTGCCAGCAGTCACGGGGCAGGGGGTGACGAGCAGTACTTC
>13|-|-|TRBJ1-6|TRBV28
CASSPVGGSPLHF
TGTGCCAGCAGTCCGGTCGGGGGTTCACCCCTCCACTTT
>14|-|-|TRBJ1-5|TRBV6-5
CASSFRQANQPQHF
TGTGCCAGCAGCTTCCGACAGGCCAATCAGCCCCAGCATTTT
>13|-|-|TRBJ1-2|TRBV7-2
CASSLGTYNGYTF
TGTGCCAGCAGCTTAGGGACTTACAATGGCTACACCTTC
>14|once|TRBD1|TRBJ2-5|TRBV19
CASSPRTGEETQYF
TGTGCCAGTAGTCCCCGGACAGGGGAAGAGACCCAGTACTTC
>13|-|-|TRBJ1-2|TRBV2
CASSEALNYGYTF
TGTGCCAGCAGTGAGGCATTGAACTATGGCTACACCTTC
>14|few|-|TRBJ2-5|TRBV28
CASSPRGLEETQYF
TGTGCCAGCAGCCCTCGGGGGTTAGAAGAGACCCAGTACTTC
>12|-|TRBD1|TRBJ1-2|TRBV30
CGVRTGSGGYTF
TGTGGAGTTAGGACAGGGTCGGGCGGCTACACCTTC
>12|-|TRBD2|TRBJ2-4|TRBV6-5
CASKPGGSIQYF
TGTGCCAGCAAGCCGGGAGGGAGCATTCAGTACTTC
>15|-|TRBD2|TRBJ2-5|TRBV27
CASSTRTSAQETQYF
TGTGCCAGCAGTACCCGGACTAGCGCGCAAGAGACCCAGTACTTC
>10|-|-|TRBJ2-1|TRBV28
CASGWYEQFF
TGTGCCAGCGGCTGGTATGAGCAGTTCTTC
>14|-|-|TRBJ2-3|TRBV28
CASSLGQVTDTQYF
TGTGCCAGCAGCCTGGGCCAGGTCACAGATACGCAGTATTTT
>15|-|-|TRBJ1-5|TRBV28
CASSFYDSSNQPQHF
TGTGCCAGCAGTTTCTACGACAGTAGCAATCAGCCCCAGCATTTT
>15|-|-|TRBJ2-7|TRBV6-6
CASRPWTDFSYEQYF
TGTGCCAGCAGACCATGGACAGACTTCTCCTACGAGCAGTACTTC